A single sample gave rise to the 29 T cell receptor beta chains below, sequenced in a study of PD-L1 blockade in urothelial cancer. The table came from immunoSEQ multiplex PCR; TCRdb's copy has only in-frame clones and leaves some out. The profile shows tens of thousands of clones, around 84% of them singletons. Documented time point: pretreatment peripheral blood. The sample was PBMCs, taken around atezolizumab (anti-PD-L1) treatment. Receptors were obtained from a man in his sixties with urothelial cancer.

The CDR3 DNA reads as TGTGCCAGCAGTGACAGGGCTAATCAGCCCCAGCATTTT. Residues: CASSDRANQPQHF. This chain uses TRBV6-5 with TRBJ1-5; 7 positions agree with TRBD1. This CDR3 comprises 13 residues. J was trimmed by 4 bases and V by 5 bases; bases with no gene match: 2. CDR1 and CDR2 from the germline V gene are MNHEY and SVGAGI.

The gene calls are TRBV2 and TRBJ1-2; 7 bases match TRBD1. CDR1 is SNHLY, CDR2 FYNNEI, per germline. The CDR3 extends over 13 amino acids. V was pared by 7 bases and J by 7 bases, with 9 bases of the junction left unmatched. CDR3 nucleotides: TGTGCCAGCAACTACAGGGGCTCGGGTGGCTACACCTTC. Encoded protein: CASNYRGSGGYTF. The full variable domain, completed using reference TRBV2 and TRBJ1-2, is EPEVTQTPSHQVTQMGQEVILRCVPISNHLYFYWYRQILGQKVEFLVSFYNNEISEKSEIFDDQFSVERPDGSNFTLKIRSTKLEDSAMYFCASNYRGSGGYTFGSGTRLTVV.

This chain uses TRBV2 with TRBJ2-3; 8 nucleotides agree with TRBD2. The CDR3 length is 15 residues. Losses at the gene ends were 2 bases for V and 2 bases for J; bases not matched to a gene: 3. CDR1 and CDR2 from the germline V gene are SNHLY and FYNNEI. The CDR3 is CASSENGRATDTQYF. The CDR3 DNA reads as TGTGCCAGCAGTGAAAACGGGAGGGCCACAGATACGCAGTATTTT.

This clone was seen only once. V is TRBV9 and J is TRBJ1-1; 9 bases are a match to TRBD1. The CDR3 runs 16 residues. The germline CDR1 and CDR2 sequences are SGDLS and YYNGEE. The V and J ends lost 2 bases and 0 bases, in that order; junction bases with no gene match: 5. The CDR3: CASSVGTGLMNTEAFF. The CDR3 bases are TGTGCCAGCAGCGTGGGGACAGGGCTAATGAACACTGAAGCTTTCTTT.

This sequence joins TRBV7-2 and TRBJ2-7, with a possible D match to TRBD2 (6 bases). The CDR3 consists of 17 residues. From germline, CDR1 is SGHTA and CDR2 FQGNSA. V lost 4 bases, J lost 0 bases, and 19 bases lay in between. The CDR3 loop reads CASSSGGGSGTSYEQYF. CDR3 sequence (DNA): TGTGCCAGCAGCTCCGGCGGAGGGTCGGGTACCTCCTACGAGCAGTACTTC.

This clone was observed once. The chain recombines TRBV9 with TRBJ1-1; TRBD1 is a possible D gene (6 bases). The germline V gene has CDR1 SGDLS and CDR2 YYNGEE. The V end lost 4 bases, the J end lost 2 bases, and 18 bases lay between the germline ends. This CDR3 has 16 residues. The CDR3 coding sequence is TGTGCCAGCAGCCCTGGACAGACCGCGAGAAACACTGAAGCTTTCTTT. Protein product: CASSPGQTARNTEAFF.

This clone is a singleton in its sample. The chain couples TRBV28 to TRBJ2-4, with a weak D call TRBD1 (5 bases). The V end lost 7 bases, the J end lost 2 bases, and 15 bases lay between the germline ends. CDR3 length: 15 amino acids. Germline values: CDR1 MDHEN, CDR2 SYDVKM. CDR3: CASIPGSQTKNIQYF. CDR3 nucleotide sequence: TGTGCCAGCATACCAGGGTCCCAAACCAAAAACATTCAGTACTTC.

The chain carries TRBV29-1 and TRBJ2-5, with 7 positions matching TRBD2. The trim removed 7 bases at V and 5 bases at J, leaving 16 bases unmatched. Per the germline V gene, CDR1 is SQVTM and CDR2 is ANQGSEA. The CDR3 is made up of 15 amino acids. CDR3 DNA: TGCAGCGCCCGAGCGGGGTCATCCCCCCGGGAGACCCAGTACTTC. It translates to CSARAGSSPRETQYF.

The chain is built from TRBV7-2 and TRBJ1-2; 7 nucleotides align to TRBD1. This CDR3 contains 13 residues. Germline loops: CDR1 SGHTA, CDR2 FQGNSA. Trimming cost V 5 bases and J 8 bases; bases outside gene matches: 8. The CDR3 DNA reads TGTGCCAGCAGCAGGGGGCGCGGAGGGGGCTACACCTTC. It translates to CASSRGRGGGYTF.

The chain uses TRBV30 and TRBJ1-1; no clear D gene. V was clipped by 2 bases and J by 8 bases, with 12 bases between them. This CDR3 spans 12 amino acids. Germline V CDR1 and CDR2: GTSNPN, SVGIG (reference sequence). CDR3 DNA sequence: TGTGCCTGGAGTCGTACCACCGGGGAAGCTTTCTTT. Encoded protein: CAWSRTTGEAFF.

The table lists this clone with a count of one. The V gene is TRBV4-3, the J gene TRBJ2-5; D is undetermined. The V end lost 3 bases, the J end lost 4 bases, and 15 bases lay between the germline ends. Germline CDR1 reads LGHNA; CDR2 reads YSLEER. The CDR3 is 15 amino acids. The CDR3 region has the DNA TGCGCCAGCAGCCACAACAGTAACAATGGAGAGACCCAGTACTTC. Translating it yields CASSHNSNNGETQYF.

The chain recombines TRBV11-2 with TRBJ2-5; D might be TRBD2 (6 bases). The J call could be wrong; TRBJ2-7 is a better fit for the DNA end. CDR1 and CDR2 (germline): SGHAT, FQNNGV. The CDR3 consists of 13 residues. The CDR3 DNA follows: TGTGCCAGCAGCTTCCCGGGACTGCACGAGCAGTACTTC. Amino acid sequence: CASSFPGLHEQYF.

The chain joins TRBV19 to TRBJ2-1; 8 bases match TRBD2. With 3 bases clipped from V and 6 bases from J, the junction kept 7 bases outside the gene matches. CDR1 is LNHDA, CDR2 SQIVND, per germline (reference sequence). This CDR3 has 15 residues. The CDR3 region has the DNA TGTGCCAGTAGTATCCTAGCGGGCGGGATCAATGAGCAGTTCTTC. Translation: CASSILAGGINEQFF.

This clone is termed medium-sized. The sample has other DNA sequences that encode this CDR3 too. The chain recombines TRBV15 with TRBJ2-3; 10 bases match TRBD1. J was trimmed by 3 bases and V by 6 bases; bases with no gene match: 6. CDR3 length: 15 amino acids. Germline CDR1 reads LNHNV; CDR2 reads YYDKDF (reference sequence). The chain's CDR3 is CATSRDRGGTDTQYF. CDR3 DNA sequence: TGTGCCACCAGTCGGGACAGGGGAGGGACAGATACGCAGTATTTT. The variable domain in full, with the rest retrieved from reference TRBV15 and TRBJ2-3, is DAMVIQNPRYQVTQFGKPVTLSCSQTLNHNVMYWYQQKSSQAPKLLFHYYDKDFNNEADTPDNFQSRRPNTSFCFLDIRSPGLGDTAMYLCATSRDRGGTDTQYFGPGTRLTVL.

The chain carries TRBV6-1 and TRBJ2-7, with 8 positions matching TRBD2. V was pared by 3 bases and J by 4 bases, with 11 bases of the junction left unmatched. CDR1 MNHNS and CDR2 SASEGT come from the germline V gene. The CDR3 has 16 residues. CDR3 DNA: TGTGCCAGCAGTGACATTACCGGGACTAGAATTTACGAGCAGTACTTC. This gives the protein CASSDITGTRIYEQYF.

This CDR3 is CASSLEGRMTAATNEKLFF. In nucleotides, the CDR3 is TGTGCCAGCAGCTTGGAGGGACGGATGACAGCTGCAACTAATGAAAAACTGTTTTTT. This chain joins TRBV7-8 and TRBJ1-4; D is possibly TRBD1 (5 bases). Trimming removed 3 bases from V and 0 bases from J, with 20 bases in between. The CDR3 spans 19 residues. Germline loops: CDR1 SGHVS, CDR2 FQNEAQ.

In this sample, this clone turned up once. This rearrangement joins TRBV7-9 to TRBJ2-1; D possibly corresponds to TRBD1 (6 bases). The V end lost 5 bases, the J end lost 8 bases, and 10 bases lay between the germline ends. This CDR3 has 12 residues. CDR1 and CDR2 (germline): SEHNR, FQNEAQ (reference sequence). The CDR3 sequence: CASSAQGYEQFF. The CDR3 DNA reads as TGTGCCAGCAGCGCACAGGGTTATGAGCAGTTCTTC.

This clone turned up a few times. The chain carries TRBV5-1 and TRBJ2-2, with a weak D call TRBD1 (5 bases). Germline CDR1 and CDR2: SGHRS and YFSETQ. The ends were cut back, 4 bases at V and 4 bases at J, with 14 bases in the middle. The length of the CDR3 is 15 residues. CDR3: CASSLQGGGTGELFF. CDR3 DNA: TGCGCCAGCAGCCTGCAGGGTGGTGGCACCGGGGAGCTGTTTTTT.

This clone was found once. The gene calls are TRBV7-9 and TRBJ2-7; D might be TRBD2 (6 bases). CDR1 is SEHNR, CDR2 FQNEAQ, per germline (reference sequence). This CDR3 has 15 residues. V was shortened by 2 bases and J by 5 bases, with 16 bases between the two germline ends. CDR3 amino acids: CASSLSRELKDEQYF. In DNA form, the CDR3 reads TGTGCCAGCAGCTTATCCCGGGAGTTGAAAGACGAGCAGTACTTC.

The rearrangement links TRBV25-1 to TRBJ2-1; possibly TRBD1 for D (6 bases). Germline V CDR1 and CDR2: MGHDK, SYGVNS. The CDR3 loop spans 16 amino acids. The ends were cut back, 2 bases at V and 2 bases at J, with 13 bases in the middle. CDR3 loop: CASSELGTSTYNEQFF. The CDR3 DNA reads TGTGCCAGCAGTGAACTTGGGACATCAACCTACAATGAGCAGTTCTTC.

V gene TRBV27 combines with J gene TRBJ2-2; no clear D gene. The germline CDR1 and CDR2 sequences are MNHEY and SMNVEV (reference sequence). The CDR3 is made up of 15 amino acids. Trimming left V 5 bases short and J 0 bases short, with 10 bases between. This chain's CDR3 is CASSAWRSNTGELFF. As DNA, the CDR3 is TGTGCCAGCAGTGCGTGGCGGTCGAACACCGGGGAGCTGTTTTTT.

This clone was seen once. V gene TRBV2 combines with J gene TRBJ2-2; 8 bases are a match to TRBD1. The CDR3 spans 15 residues. Germline CDR1 and CDR2: SNHLY and FYNNEI. V was pared by 5 bases and J by 0 bases, with 2 bases of the junction left unmatched. DNA for the CDR3: TGTGCCAGCAGTCCACAGGGGGCGAACACCGGGGAGCTGTTTTTT. Its translation: CASSPQGANTGELFF. The entire variable domain, with the rest obtained from reference TRBV2 and TRBJ2-2, is as follows: EPEVTQTPSHQVTQMGQEVILRCVPISNHLYFYWYRQILGQKVEFLVSFYNNEISEKSEIFDDQFSVERPDGSNFTLKIRSTKLEDSAMYFCASSPQGANTGELFFGEGSRLTVL.

The J gene is TRBJ2-1, the V gene TRBV6-5, with 9 bases fitting TRBD2. The germline V gene encodes CDR1 MNHEY and CDR2 SVGAGI. V was clipped by 5 bases and J by 10 bases; unmatched bases: 12. This CDR3 comprises 15 residues. CDR3 bases: TGTGCCAGCAGTCCCAGGGGCGGGGGGGCTCCCGAGCAGTTCTTC. It codes for CASSPRGGGAPEQFF.

V and J are TRBV4-3 and TRBJ2-1; 9 bases match TRBD2. Germline CDR1 reads LGHNA; CDR2 reads YSLEER. Unmatched junction bases numbered 3, after V lost 1 base and J lost 2 bases. The CDR3 is made up of 16 amino acids. The CDR3 sequence is CASSQVAGGPYNEQFF. The DNA of the CDR3 is TGCGCCAGCAGCCAAGTGGCGGGAGGGCCCTACAATGAGCAGTTCTTC.

In this sample, this clone turned up once. The V call is TRBV6-1, the J call TRBJ1-4; TRBD1 aligns across 7 bases. This CDR3 is built from 14 residues. CDR1 is MNHNS, CDR2 SASEGT, per germline. V lost 6 bases to trimming and J lost 4 bases; unmatched junction nucleotides: 5. The chain's CDR3 is CASSSGQLNEKLFF. In nucleotides, the CDR3 is TGTGCCAGCAGCTCGGGACAGCTTAATGAAAAACTGTTTTTT.

This chain connects TRBV19 to TRBJ1-2; TRBD1 is a possible D gene (6 bases). The germline gives CDR1 LNHDA, CDR2 SQIVND (reference sequence). V was shortened by 5 bases and J by 5 bases, with 12 bases between the two germline ends. This CDR3 comprises 13 residues. The CDR3 bases are TGTGCCAGTAGTCCAGGACAGACGTATGGCTACACCTTC. The encoded protein is CASSPGQTYGYTF.

The rearrangement links TRBV29-1 to TRBJ2-1; D is ambiguous. This CDR3 has 13 residues. Germline values: CDR1 SQVTM, CDR2 ANQGSEA. Trimming took off 7 bases at V and 0 bases at J, with 10 bases between the two ends. The CDR3 nucleotides read TGCAGCGCTGCGACAAGCTCCTACAATGAGCAGTTCTTC. It is translated as CSAATSSYNEQFF.

This clone occurred once. The CDR3 region has the DNA TGCGCCAGCAGCTTGGAGTCAGGGGTTGGTTATGGCTACACCTTC. Protein: CASSLESGVGYGYTF. This chain uses TRBV5-1 with TRBJ1-2; D is possibly TRBD1 (6 bases). CDR3 length: 15 amino acids. Germline V lookup: CDR1 SGHRS, CDR2 YFSETQ. The V end was cut by 0 bases, the J end by 5 bases, with 14 bases between.

Notes on this clone: A read error is possible here, since a much larger clone lies one base away. J is TRBJ1-1 and V is TRBV7-2; 7 bases map to TRBD1. This CDR3 has 12 residues. Germline CDR1 SGHTA, CDR2 FQGNSA. CDR3 coding DNA: TGTACCAGCAGCTTAGGAGGGGGCCCACCCCACTTT. It codes for CTSSLGGGPPHF.